The clone carrying this T cell receptor (beta chain) was observed a handful of times. This sample is drawn from a study of blood T cell repertoires in COVID-19. Sequenced by immunoSEQ multiplex PCR; TCRdb stores in-frame clones only, minus some. The table lists around 94,000 clones, about 82% of them singletons. Trimming removed 0 bases from V and 9 bases from J; junction bases left unmatched: 7. Germline V gene data show CDR1 as SEHNR and CDR2 as FQNEAQ (reference sequence). This CDR3 contains 15 residues. The rearrangement uses TRBV7-9 and TRBJ2-1; TRBD2 matches 8 bases. The source of this sequence is a man aged 50-60 years with acute or convalescent COVID-19. Sequencing was carried out using peripheral blood. This CDR3 reads CASSLAAGGEGEQFF. CDR3 nucleotides: TGTGCCAGCAGCTTAGCGGCGGGAGGTGAAGGTGAGCAGTTCTTC.